The next 10 T cell receptor beta chains were all read from a single sample in a study of blood T cell repertoires in COVID-19. The protocol was immunoSEQ multiplex PCR, while the TCRdb copy is restricted to in-frame clones and leaves out a portion. The sample has approximately 84,000 clones; around four fifths are singletons. Input material: peripheral blood. These receptor sequences come from a human donor in a cohort sampled during active COVID-19.

The V call is TRBV19, the J call TRBJ2-3; the match to TRBD1 covers 9 bases. V shed 5 bases and J 6 bases; nucleotides not matched to a gene: 9. Per germline, CDR1 LNHDA and CDR2 SQIVND (reference sequence). The CDR3 extends over 15 amino acids. This CDR3 is CASSPRDRALDTQYF. CDR3 DNA sequence: TGTGCCAGTAGTCCCCGGGACAGGGCTTTGGATACGCAGTATTTT.

This rearrangement joins TRBV5-1 to TRBJ1-2, with D perhaps matching TRBD1 (5 bases). The germline V gene has CDR1 SGHRS and CDR2 YFSETQ. The CDR3 has 15 residues. V shed 3 bases and J shed 2 bases, with 14 bases lying between them. This CDR3 reads CASSWGGASNYGYTF. DNA of the CDR3: TGCGCCAGCAGCTGGGGGGGAGCCAGCAACTATGGCTACACCTTC.

This clone has more than one count but fewer than ten. The rearrangement uses TRBV18 and TRBJ2-7, with TRBD1 matching over 9 bases. The CDR3 length is 15 residues. The germline CDR1 and CDR2 sequences are KGHSH and LQKENI. V trimming: 3 bases; J trimming: 0 bases; junction bases outside the gene matches: 3. Here the CDR3 DNA reads TGTGCCAGCTCACCGGGACAGGGTCACTCCTACGAGCAGTACTTC. Amino acids: CASSPGQGHSYEQYF.

The rearrangement uses TRBV6-5 and TRBJ2-7; 7 positions match TRBD2. CDR1 is MNHEY and CDR2 is SVGAGI in the germline V gene. Unmatched junction bases numbered 5, after V lost 0 bases and J lost 3 bases. The CDR3 sequence is 15 residues long. CDR3 DNA: TGTGCCAGCAGTTACTCTTTAGCGGGCCTCTACGAGCAGTACTTC. It yields the protein CASSYSLAGLYEQYF.

The rearrangement joins TRBV10-2 to TRBJ1-6; tentative D call: TRBD1 (6 bases). The germline V and J ends were trimmed by 6 bases and 5 bases, with 14 bases remaining between them. Germline CDR1 reads WSHSY; CDR2 reads SAAADI. CDR3 length: 15 amino acids. The chain's CDR3 is CASRDGQRDNSPLHF. The CDR3 DNA is TGCGCCAGCAGGGACGGACAGAGAGATAATTCACCCCTCCACTTT.

The V and J genes are TRBV7-9 and TRBJ1-5; D not certain. The CDR3 totals 15 residues. Trimming stripped 1 base from V and 2 bases from J, with 9 bases between. CDR1 and CDR2 from the germline V gene are SEHNR and FQNEAQ (reference sequence). CDR3 bases: TGTGCCAGCAGCTTAGGCGACGGGGGCAATCAGCCCCAGCATTTT. Protein sequence: CASSLGDGGNQPQHF. The whole variable domain, remainder taken from reference TRBV7-9 and TRBJ1-5, is DTGVSQNPRHKITKRGQNVTFRCDPISEHNRLYWYRQTLGQGPEFLTYFQNEAQLEKSRLLSDRFSAERPKGSFSTLEIQRTEQGDSAMYLCASSLGDGGNQPQHFGDGTRLSIL.

The chain carries TRBV9 and TRBJ1-3; 7 nucleotides match TRBD1. Germline V gene sequence: CDR1 SGDLS, CDR2 YYNGEE. The CDR3 has 17 residues. The V gene end was trimmed by 4 bases and the J gene end by 0 bases; junction bases not matched to a gene: 10. The DNA for the CDR3 is TGTGCCAGCAGCTTGGGACAGAATCTCCTCTCTGGAAACACCATATATTTT. This sequence encodes CASSLGQNLLSGNTIYF. Based on the CDR3 plus reference TRBV9 and TRBJ1-3, the full variable domain is DSGVTQTPKHLITATGQRVTLRCSPRSGDLSVYWYQQSLDQGLQFLIQYYNGEERAKGNILERFSAQQFPDLHSELNLSSLELGDSALYFCASSLGQNLLSGNTIYFGEGSWLTVV.

The chain joins TRBV5-6 to TRBJ2-6; the match to TRBD2 covers 7 bases. Germline lookup yields CDR1 SGHDT and CDR2 YYEEEE. The CDR3 runs 15 residues. V was pared by 6 bases and J by 2 bases, with 5 bases of the junction left unmatched. The CDR3 protein is CASTRGGAGANVLTF. The CDR3, as DNA: TGTGCCAGCACCCGGGGAGGGGCTGGGGCCAACGTCCTGACTTTC.

The chain couples TRBV12-3 or TRBV12-4 to TRBJ1-4; possibly TRBD1 for D (5 bases). Trimming left V 5 bases short and J 8 bases short, with 12 bases between. The CDR3 is 13 amino acids. The DNA for the CDR3 is TGTGCCAGCAGTCCCCAGACAGTCGAAAAACTGTTTTTT. It codes for CASSPQTVEKLFF.

The CDR3 DNA sequence: TGTGCCACCAGTGTACGAGGGGGCGGAACGAACACCGGGGAGCTGTTTTTT. Its protein product is CATSVRGGGTNTGELFF. The chain combines TRBV24-1 with TRBJ2-2; TRBD1 matches 7 bases. The germline CDR1 and CDR2 sequences are KGHDR and SFDVKD. The CDR3 is 17 residues long. V lost 5 bases to trimming and J lost 0 bases; unmatched junction nucleotides: 8.